The next 17 T cell receptor beta chains were all read from a single sample in a study of cytomegalovirus exposure and HLA in healthy donors. The PCR ran on 60 Vbeta and 13 Jbeta primers. Sequenced by immunoSEQ multiplex PCR; TCRdb stores in-frame clones only, minus some. Of fewer than 150,000 clones listed, 73% are singletons. The material sequenced was PBMCs. These receptors were collected from a human donor in good health.

J is TRBJ1-2 and V is TRBV9, with D unclear. Germline V lookup: CDR1 SGDLS, CDR2 YYNGEE. The germline V and J ends were trimmed by 3 bases and 5 bases, with 17 bases remaining between them. The CDR3 sequence is 15 residues long. The CDR3 sequence: CASSGRGSPDYGYTF. The CDR3 bases are TGTGCCAGCAGCGGACGCGGGTCTCCCGATTATGGCTACACCTTC.

This clone was found a few times. V usage is TRBV6-6 and J usage is TRBJ1-5; D possibly corresponds to TRBD1 (5 bases). Trimming took off 0 bases at V and 5 bases at J, with 8 bases between the two ends. This CDR3 is 14 amino acids long. Germline V gene sequence: CDR1 MNHNY, CDR2 SVGAGI (reference sequence). The CDR3 loop reads CASSYSGQDQPQHF. CDR3 coding DNA: TGTGCCAGCAGTTACTCGGGGCAGGATCAGCCCCAGCATTTT.

The chain carries TRBV19 and TRBJ1-5; D might be TRBD1 (5 bases). The CDR3 runs 15 residues. The V and J ends lost 3 bases and 3 bases respectively, with 12 bases between them. CDR1 is LNHDA and CDR2 is SQIVND in the germline V gene (reference sequence). CDR3 region: CASSIGGNDNQPQHF. In DNA form, the CDR3 reads TGTGCCAGTAGTATTGGGGGGAATGACAATCAGCCCCAGCATTTT.

This clone has only a few counts. V is TRBV10-3 and J is TRBJ1-2; 9 bases match TRBD1. The ends lost 5 bases at V and 7 bases at J; junction bases unmatched: 5. The CDR3 runs to 13 residues. Germline V gives CDR1 ENHRY, CDR2 SYGVKD. CDR3 coding DNA: TGTGCCATCAGTCCGGGACAGGGCGGTGGCTACACCTTC. Protein product: CAISPGQGGGYTF.

V and J are TRBV15 and TRBJ2-7; 9 positions agree with TRBD1. This CDR3 region has 15 residues. Losses at the gene ends were 5 bases for V and 4 bases for J; bases not matched to a gene: 9. CDR1 is LNHNV and CDR2 is YYDKDF in the germline V gene (reference sequence). CDR3 in DNA: TGTGCCACCAGCGCTATCGGACAGGGGCTGTACGAGCAGTACTTC. Its protein product is CATSAIGQGLYEQYF.

The chain has TRBV7-3 and TRBJ2-7; unclear D gene. Germline CDR1 is SGHTA and CDR2 is FQGTGA. The V end lost 5 bases, the J end lost 3 bases, and 14 bases lay between the germline ends. This CDR3 has 14 residues. CDR3 amino acids: CASSPALTGYEQYF. The CDR3 DNA is TGTGCCAGCAGCCCTGCGCTAACCGGCTACGAGCAGTACTTC.

The chain recombines TRBV28 with TRBJ2-5, with D unclear. V dropped 1 base and J dropped 4 bases, with 7 bases sitting between them. Germline values: CDR1 MDHEN, CDR2 SYDVKM. There are 13 residues in the CDR3. The CDR3 region has the DNA TGTGCCAGCAGTTTATCGGGTGGAGAGACCCAGTACTTC. Its translation: CASSLSGGETQYF.

This clone has more than one count but fewer than ten. The V gene is TRBV21-1, the J gene TRBJ2-7; TRBD2, the table's D call, lacks a check against the DNA. TRBV21-1 is an annotated pseudogene. This CDR3 contains 15 residues. The CDR3 here is CASSKGIAGSYEQYF. CDR3 DNA: TGTGCCAGCAGCAAGGGGATAGCGGGAAGCTACGAGCAGTACTTC.

This chain connects TRBV14 to TRBJ2-1; TRBD2 aligns across 8 bases. The germline V gene has CDR1 SGHDN and CDR2 FVKESK. The CDR3 loop spans 15 amino acids. Trimming cost V 1 base and J 4 bases; bases outside gene matches: 3. The CDR3 sequence: CASSQAVAGYNEQFF. CDR3 in DNA: TGTGCCAGCAGCCAAGCGGTAGCGGGATACAATGAGCAGTTCTTC.

This chain joins TRBV11-3 and TRBJ2-1; 10 bases line up with TRBD2. The length of the CDR3 is 15 residues. The germline gives CDR1 SGHNT, CDR2 YENEEA. V dropped 5 bases and J dropped 3; count of bases not matched to a gene: 4. The CDR3 sequence is CASSGTSGNYNEQFF. CDR3 in DNA: TGTGCCAGCAGCGGAACTAGCGGGAACTACAATGAGCAGTTCTTC.

This rearrangement joins TRBV7-3 to TRBJ2-4; 9 nucleotides match TRBD2. The CDR3 consists of 15 residues. Germline CDR1 SGHTA, CDR2 FQGTGA. Trimming removed 5 bases from V and 6 bases from J; junction bases left unmatched: 8. This CDR3 is CASSPGGGAGNIQYF. CDR3 DNA sequence: TGTGCCAGCAGCCCCGGCGGGGGGGCGGGAAACATTCAGTACTTC.

V and J are TRBV6-5 and TRBJ1-2, with a tentative D call TRBD1 (6 bases). Germline values: CDR1 MNHEY, CDR2 SVGAGI. The CDR3 consists of 16 residues. V lost 4 bases and J 3 bases, leaving 18 bases between the germline ends. DNA for the CDR3: TGTGCCAGCAGTTCGACGGGACAAAAGTCTTACTATGGCTACACCTTC. Protein sequence: CASSSTGQKSYYGYTF.

The rearrangement joins TRBV7-6 to TRBJ1-1; D gene uncertain. This CDR3 comprises 13 residues. CDR1 and CDR2 (germline): SGHVS, FNYEAQ. Between the trimmed V and J ends, which lost 5 bases and 1 base, there was a span of 8 bases. The CDR3 region is CASSLTGNTEAFF. The CDR3 nucleotides are TGTGCCAGCAGCCTTACTGGGAACACTGAAGCTTTCTTT.

This clone was picked up one time. The chain combines TRBV19 with TRBJ2-1; 8 bases map to TRBD1. Germline values: CDR1 LNHDA, CDR2 SQIVND (reference sequence). J was trimmed by 10 bases and V by 4 bases; bases with no gene match: 15. The CDR3 loop spans 16 amino acids. The DNA of the CDR3 is TGTGCCAGTAGTAGACGACAGGGGCCGGATTCAGGGGAGCAGTTCTTC. It specifies CASSRRQGPDSGEQFF.

V usage is TRBV7-9 and J usage is TRBJ1-2; D not resolved. The CDR3 has 14 amino acids. Germline loops: CDR1 SEHNR, CDR2 FQNEAQ (reference sequence). V lost 0 bases and J 4 bases, leaving 9 bases between the germline ends. The CDR3 is CASSLASTSYGYTF. The CDR3, as DNA: TGTGCCAGCAGCTTAGCATCGACAAGCTATGGCTACACCTTC. Filled out from reference TRBV7-9 and TRBJ1-2, the complete variable domain reads DTGVSQNPRHKITKRGQNVTFRCDPISEHNRLYWYRQTLGQGPEFLTYFQNEAQLEKSRLLSDRFSAERPKGSFSTLEIQRTEQGDSAMYLCASSLASTSYGYTFGSGTRLTVV.

This chain joins TRBV5-1 and TRBJ2-1, with 12 bases identical to TRBD1. Losses at the gene ends were 3 bases for V and 10 bases for J; bases not matched to a gene: 11. CDR1 SGHRS and CDR2 YFSETQ come from the germline V gene. The CDR3 length is 16 residues. The CDR3 nucleotides are TGCGCCAGCAGCTATTTCCGGGACAGGGGGCAAGGAGAGCAGTTCTTC. It specifies CASSYFRDRGQGEQFF.

This sequence joins TRBV11-2 and TRBJ1-6; possibly TRBD1 for D (5 bases). Germline-derived CDR1 and CDR2 are SGHAT and FQNNGV. This CDR3 is 14 amino acids long. V dropped 5 bases and J dropped 10 bases, with 15 bases sitting between them. The CDR3 reads CASSPLVRGSPLHF. In nucleotides, the CDR3 is TGTGCCAGCAGCCCCCTCGTCCGGGGGTCACCCCTCCACTTT. The full variable domain, rest sourced from reference TRBV11-2 and TRBJ1-6, is EAGVAQSPRYKIIEKRQSVAFWCNPISGHATLYWYQQILGQGPKLLIQFQNNGVVDDSQLPKDRFSAERLKGVDSTLKIQPAKLEDSAVYLCASSPLVRGSPLHFGNGTRLTVT.